This T cell receptor beta chain is drawn from a study of blood T cell repertoires in COVID-19. The CDR3 covers 13 residues. The ends were cut back, 8 bases at V and 5 bases at J, with 15 bases in the middle. Per germline, CDR1 LNHDA and CDR2 SQIVND (reference sequence). Data came from immunoSEQ multiplex PCR; TCRdb stores just in-frame clones and leaves some out. This table holds about 280,000 clones, approximately 85% found once. The sequenced material came from peripheral blood. The source is a man in his fifties or sixties with active or convalescent COVID-19. V and J are TRBV19 and TRBJ1-1; D gene uncertain. CDR3: CASGGLIGTEAFF. Written as DNA, the CDR3 is TGTGCCAGTGGAGGACTTATAGGAACTGAAGCTTTCTTT.